The text below deals with one T cell receptor (beta chain). These data come from a study of blood T cell repertoires in COVID-19. About the study: Nucleic acid was either cDNA or gDNA, and it came from T cells, B-cell-depleted T cells, or PBMCs.

Authors' methods: Amplification with reference gene primers provided the estimates of nucleated cell counts. The assay was immunoSEQ multiplex PCR, and TCRdb's table has in-frame clones only and misses some. The DNA gave D and trimming, while V, J and clone size come from that table. The sample holds about 50,000 clones; about 90% are singletons and the top ten take around 6%. This CDR3 spans 15 amino acids. Per germline, CDR1 SNHLY and CDR2 FYNNEI. The ends lost 6 bases at V and 2 bases at J; junction bases unmatched: 6. Sequenced: peripheral blood. The chain employs TRBV2 and TRBJ2-1, with 8 bases lining up with TRBD2. The sequence was collected from a man aged 45-65 years with active COVID-19. CDR3 region: CASRRAGVAYNEQFF. For the CDR3, the DNA is TGTGCCAGCAGACGAGCGGGGGTCGCCTACAATGAGCAGTTCTTC.